Each of the 15 T cell receptor beta chains below was sequenced from the same sample in a study of blood T cell repertoires in COVID-19. Clones were sequenced by immunoSEQ multiplex PCR, and TCRdb holds only the in-frame ones, with some missing. Of a few hundred thousand clones listed, approximately 89% were seen once; the top ten hold around a tenth. Material for sequencing was PBMCs or T cells enriched from blood (not recorded which). Source of these receptors: a woman between 40 and 55 years old who had recovered from COVID-19.

This chain connects TRBV30 to TRBJ1-2, with 8 bases lining up with TRBD1. Germline CDR1 and CDR2: GTSNPN and SVGIG (reference sequence). CDR3 length: 15 residues. V was pared by 1 base and J by 4 bases, with 8 bases of the junction left unmatched. The CDR3 spells CAWSAGTGRAYGYTF. CDR3 DNA: TGTGCCTGGAGTGCCGGGACAGGCCGCGCCTATGGCTACACCTTC. The full variable domain, completed using reference TRBV30 and TRBJ1-2, is SQTIHQWPATLVQPVGSPLSLECTVEGTSNPNLYWYRQAAGRGLQLLFYSVGIGQISSEVPQNLSASRPQDRQFILSSKKLLLSDSGFYLCAWSAGTGRAYGYTFGSGTRLTVV.

V usage is TRBV27 and J usage is TRBJ1-5, with D possibly matching TRBD1 (5 bases). V lost 6 bases to trimming and J lost 0 bases, with 15 bases between them. The germline V gene encodes CDR1 MNHEY and CDR2 SMNVEV (reference sequence). The CDR3 covers 16 residues. As DNA, the CDR3 is TGTGCCAGCAGAAATGGGGCAGCCCTTAGCAATCAGCCCCAGCATTTT. Protein sequence: CASRNGAALSNQPQHF.

This clone was detected once. The chain uses TRBV10-3 and TRBJ1-1; 7 bases are a match to TRBD1. J lost 1 base, V lost 6 bases, and 5 bases had no gene match. In germline, CDR1 is ENHRY, CDR2 SYGVKD. The CDR3 covers 14 residues. CDR3 loop: CAISDRESNTEAFF. The CDR3 bases are TGTGCCATCAGCGACAGGGAATCGAACACTGAAGCTTTCTTT.

V usage is TRBV13 and J usage is TRBJ2-7, with a weak D call TRBD2 (5 bases). The CDR3 length is 11 residues. The V and J ends lost 2 bases and 10 bases respectively, with 9 bases between them. The germline CDR1 and CDR2 sequences are PRHDT and FYEKMQ (reference sequence). Written as DNA, the CDR3 is TGTGCCAGCAGCTTAAAGGGAGACCAGTACTTC. It encodes CASSLKGDQYF. The full variable domain, in which reference TRBV13 and TRBJ2-7 provide the parts outside the CDR3, is AAGVIQSPRHLIKEKRETATLKCYPIPRHDTVYWYQQGPGQDPQFLISFYEKMQSDKGSIPDRFSAQQFSDYHSELNMSSLELGDSALYFCASSLKGDQYFGPGTRLTVT.

J is TRBJ2-3 and V is TRBV9; 7 positions match TRBD2. CDR1 and CDR2 (germline): SGDLS, YYNGEE. V lost 1 base and J lost 0; bases outside the gene matches: 2. The CDR3 has 15 residues. The CDR3 DNA reads TGTGCCAGCAGCGTAAGCGGGGTCAGCACAGATACGCAGTATTTT. Translated: CASSVSGVSTDTQYF. Looking up the rest from reference TRBV9 and TRBJ2-3 gives the full variable domain: DSGVTQTPKHLITATGQRVTLRCSPRSGDLSVYWYQQSLDQGLQFLIQYYNGEERAKGNILERFSAQQFPDLHSELNLSSLELGDSALYFCASSVSGVSTDTQYFGPGTRLTVL.

The chain has TRBV7-3 and TRBJ2-6; D is unresolved. Trimming removed 4 bases at V and 1 base at J, with 2 bases between. The CDR3 extends over 13 amino acids. Germline loops: CDR1 SGHTA, CDR2 FQGTGA. The CDR3 reads CASSSSGANVLTF. The CDR3 DNA is TGTGCCAGCAGCTCATCTGGGGCCAACGTCCTGACTTTC. The complete variable domain, with remaining parts taken from reference TRBV7-3 and TRBJ2-6, reads GAGVSQTPSNKVTEKGKYVELRCDPISGHTALYWYRQSLGQGPEFLIYFQGTGAADDSGLPNDRFFAVRPEGSVSTLKIQRTERGDSAVYLCASSSSGANVLTFGAGSRLTVL.

The rearrangement uses TRBV7-3 and TRBJ2-3, with TRBD2 identical over 8 bases. CDR3 length: 17 residues. Germline CDR1 reads SGHTA; CDR2 reads FQGTGA. The trim removed 1 base at V and 4 bases at J, leaving 10 bases unmatched. CDR3 nucleotide sequence: TGTGCCAGCAGCTTAATTGGTCGGGGGGGCCGACCAGATACGCAGTATTTT. Amino acids: CASSLIGRGGRPDTQYF.

The genes are TRBV11-3 and TRBJ1-2, with D possibly being TRBD1 (6 bases). The germline gives CDR1 SGHNT, CDR2 YENEEA. The CDR3 is 13 residues long. Trimming took 5 bases from V and 4 from J, leaving 11 bases between them. For the CDR3, the DNA is TGTGCCAGCAGCCTACAGGGCGGCTATGGCTACACCTTC. Its protein product is CASSLQGGYGYTF.

This chain uses TRBV7-8 with TRBJ2-5; D possibly corresponds to TRBD2 (7 bases). Germline values: CDR1 SGHVS, CDR2 FQNEAQ. This CDR3 comprises 15 residues. Trimming took off 5 bases at V and 4 bases at J, with 17 bases between the two ends. The CDR3: CASSPSGGASETQYF. The DNA for the CDR3 is TGTGCCAGCAGCCCTAGTGGGGGGGCCTCAGAGACCCAGTACTTC.

The chain joins TRBV6-5 to TRBJ2-1; 10 bases are shared with TRBD2. V lost 2 bases and J lost 5; bases outside the gene matches: 6. The CDR3 runs 16 residues. The germline V gene encodes CDR1 MNHEY and CDR2 SVGAGI. CDR3 in amino acids: CASSYGSGGADNEQFF. As DNA, the CDR3 is TGTGCCAGCAGTTACGGGAGCGGGGGGGCCGACAATGAGCAGTTCTTC.

This clone is a singleton in its sample. Written as DNA, the CDR3 is TGTGCCACCAGTGATTGGGACAGCTCCTACAATGAGCAGTTCTTC. It translates to CATSDWDSSYNEQFF. V gene TRBV24-1 combines with J gene TRBJ2-1; 7 nucleotides align to TRBD1. CDR3 length: 15 amino acids. Losses at the gene ends were 2 bases for V and 0 bases for J; bases not matched to a gene: 0. Per germline, CDR1 KGHDR and CDR2 SFDVKD.

The chain uses TRBV4-2 and TRBJ2-5; D remains unclear. CDR1 is LGHNA, CDR2 YNFKEQ, per germline. The CDR3 extends over 14 amino acids. V was trimmed by 1 base and J by 6 bases, leaving 12 bases between them. The CDR3: CASSQVRTDQTQYF. The CDR3 nucleotides are TGTGCCAGCAGCCAAGTAAGAACAGACCAGACCCAGTACTTC.

The V gene is TRBV4-2, the J gene TRBJ1-2; D uncertain. The V end was cut by 0 bases, the J end by 2 bases, with 13 bases between. CDR3 length equals 16 residues. Germline V gene lookup returns CDR1 LGHNA and CDR2 YNFKEQ. CDR3: CASSQDQQPGNYGYTF. CDR3 DNA sequence: TGTGCCAGCAGCCAAGATCAACAGCCGGGGAACTATGGCTACACCTTC.

The J gene is TRBJ2-7, the V gene TRBV29-1, with 10 bases identical to TRBD1. Germline CDR1 and CDR2: SQVTM and ANQGSEA. This CDR3 contains 13 residues. The junction had 1 base not matched to a gene; V was cut back by 4 bases and J by 1 base. The CDR3: CSVGTGGSYEQYF. The CDR3 coding sequence is TGCAGCGTTGGGACAGGGGGGTCCTACGAGCAGTACTTC.

The V call is TRBV5-1, the J call TRBJ2-7; D perhaps matches TRBD1 (6 bases). The CDR3 contains 14 residues. V was shortened by 0 bases and J by 4 bases, with 11 bases between the two germline ends. Per germline, CDR1 SGHRS and CDR2 YFSETQ. This CDR3 is CASSLGLQGYEQYF. The CDR3 nucleotides read TGCGCCAGCAGCTTGGGTTTACAGGGATACGAGCAGTACTTC.